One sample yielded the 17 T cell receptor beta chains listed below, sequenced in a study of T cells in Graves' hyperthyroidism and ophthalmopathy. There were TCR beta CDR3 regions amplified from RNA transcripts. The HTBI primer set served for first-round RT-PCR of the TCR CDR3. MiXCR was run by TCRdb on the multiplex PCR reads, yielding one entry per CDR3 protein. The sample has about half a million distinct CDR3 sequences; around 20% are singletons. The sequenced material came from blood. The receptors originated from a man between 18 and 35 years old with Graves' hyperthyroidism.

This clonotype was picked up many times. This rearrangement joins TRBV12-3 or TRBV12-4 to TRBJ1-2; D is unresolved. V was shortened by 3 bases and J by 8 bases, with 16 bases between the two germline ends. The CDR3 is 14 residues long. CDR3 sequence: CASSFGKGGGGYTF. CDR3 coding DNA: TGTGCCAGCAGTTTCGGGAAGGGAGGAGGCGGCTACACCTTC.

The sample holds many counts of this clonotype. The chain uses TRBV11-2 and TRBJ2-7; weak D call: TRBD1 (6 bases). The germline CDR1 and CDR2 sequences are SGHAT and FQNNGV. This CDR3 is 15 amino acids long. Trimming removed 0 bases from V and 3 bases from J, with 12 bases in between. In DNA form, the CDR3 reads TGTGCCAGCAGCTTAGATCTTTTAGGGGGCTACGAGCAGTACTTC. It codes for CASSLDLLGGYEQYF.

Remarks on this clonotype: A much larger clonotype is one base distant, so this may be a read error. The genes are TRBV11-2 and TRBJ1-2; D gene unclear. Germline loops: CDR1 SGHAT, CDR2 FQNNGV. Trimming stripped 3 bases from V and 6 bases from J, with 14 bases between. The CDR3 loop spans 14 amino acids. CDR3 in DNA: TGTGCCAGCAGCTTCGGAATGGGTTCTCATGGCTACACCTTC. As protein: CASSFGMGSHGYTF. Variable domain in full (rest from reference TRBV11-2 and TRBJ1-2): EAGVAQSPRYKIIEKRQSVAFWCNPISGHATLYWYQQILGQGPKLLIQFQNNGVVDDSQLPKDRFSAERLKGVDSTLKIQPAKLEDSAVYLCASSFGMGSHGYTFGSGTRLTVV.

This clonotype was counted ten times or more. The chain combines TRBV6-5 with TRBJ1-5; D is ambiguous. Germline V gene lookup returns CDR1 MNHEY and CDR2 SVGAGI. V lost 2 bases to trimming and J lost 4 bases, with 9 bases between them. The CDR3 contains 14 residues. CDR3 loop: CASSYSPWNQPQHF. The CDR3 DNA follows: TGTGCCAGCAGTTACAGCCCTTGGAATCAGCCCCAGCATTTT.

This clonotype has just a few counts. This chain links TRBV29-1 with TRBJ1-5; D is uncertain. This CDR3 comprises 12 residues. Trimming removed 0 bases from V and 11 bases from J, with 11 bases in between. The germline V gene encodes CDR1 SQVTM and CDR2 ANQGSEA. CDR3 nucleotides: TGCAGCGTTGAAGACCCAGGAGGGTCCCAGCATTTT. It specifies CSVEDPGGSQHF.

A few counts support this clonotype. The chain recombines TRBV5-6 with TRBJ1-2; D is unresolved. Germline CDR1 and CDR2: SGHDT and YYEEEE. Trimming shortened V by 0 bases and J by 1 base, and 7 bases separated the two germline ends. This CDR3 is built from 14 residues. This chain's CDR3 is CASSLASDNYGYTF. In DNA, the CDR3 is TGTGCCAGCAGCTTGGCCTCTGATAACTATGGCTACACCTTC. The full variable domain, with the rest looked up from reference TRBV5-6 and TRBJ1-2, is DAGVTQSPTHLIKTRGQQVTLRCSPKSGHDTVSWYQQALGQGPQFIFQYYEEEERQRGNFPDRFSGHQFPNYSSELNVNALLLGDSALYLCASSLASDNYGYTFGSGTRLTVV.

In DNA, the CDR3 is TGTGCCAGCAGCACTGCCCCGACAGGTTCTCATACCTACGAGCAGTACTTC. Translation: CASSTAPTGSHTYEQYF. The chain recombines TRBV11-1 with TRBJ2-7; D perhaps matches TRBD1 (6 bases). This CDR3 has 17 amino acids. Germline V gives CDR1 SGHAT, CDR2 FQDESV (reference sequence). The V end lost 5 bases, the J end lost 2 bases, and 22 bases lay between the germline ends.

This clonotype came up a few times. V usage is TRBV19 and J usage is TRBJ2-7; D unresolved. The CDR3 consists of 15 residues. With 3 bases removed from V and 0 bases from J, the gap between germline ends came to 12 bases. Per the germline V gene, CDR1 is LNHDA and CDR2 is SQIVND (reference sequence). The CDR3, as DNA: TGTGCCAGTAGTATTCAAGCGTGGGGCTCCTACGAGCAGTACTTC. It translates to CASSIQAWGSYEQYF.

The J gene is TRBJ2-2, the V gene TRBV6-5, with 13 bases fitting TRBD2. The trim removed 4 bases at V and 0 bases at J, leaving 2 bases unmatched. Germline V CDR1 and CDR2: MNHEY, SVGAGI. This CDR3 contains 17 residues. In DNA, the CDR3 is TGTGCCAGCAGTTGGACTAGCGGGAGCCCGAACACCGGGGAGCTGTTTTTT. This sequence encodes CASSWTSGSPNTGELFF.

This chain connects TRBV6-1 to TRBJ2-7, with 7 nucleotides matching TRBD1. V gave up 7 bases and J gave up 2 bases; unmatched junction bases: 14. This CDR3 has 16 residues. From germline, CDR1 is MNHNS and CDR2 SASEGT. The DNA for the CDR3 is TGTGCCAGCACCTCCCAGGGACAGCGATTAACCTACGAGCAGTACTTC. This codes for CASTSQGQRLTYEQYF.

This clonotype came up many times. This chain links TRBV29-1 with TRBJ1-2; D is unresolved. V was cut by 8 bases and J by 8 bases, with 18 bases left in between. Germline V CDR1 and CDR2: SQVTM, ANQGSEA. This CDR3 is built from 12 residues. The CDR3 nucleotides read TGCAGCTTTGTACGGAGATTGGAGGGCTACACCTTC. It specifies CSFVRRLEGYTF.

V and J are TRBV6-1 and TRBJ2-7; the D is unclear. Germline-derived CDR1 and CDR2 are MNHNS and SASEGT. The CDR3 is 10 residues long. The germline V and J ends were trimmed by 10 bases and 4 bases, with 8 bases remaining between them. The CDR3 coding sequence is TGTGCCACGACGCGGTACGAGCAGTACTTC. It codes for CATTRYEQYF.

The table lists this clonotype with many counts. The J gene is TRBJ2-7, the V gene TRBV6-5, with unresolved D. Germline V gene sequence: CDR1 MNHEY, CDR2 SVGAGI. The CDR3 loop spans 13 amino acids. V was shortened by 0 bases and J by 7 bases, with 10 bases between the two germline ends. CDR3 nucleotide sequence: TGTGCCAGCAGTTACTCTAGTATCGGGGAGCAGTACTTC. The encoded protein is CASSYSSIGEQYF.

On this clonotype: A much larger clonotype is one base distant, so this may be a read error. CDR3 in amino acids: CASTWGATEACF. The CDR3 DNA is TGTGCCAGCACCTGGGGGGCCACTGAAGCTTGCTTT. V is TRBV6-1 and J is TRBJ1-1; tentative D call: TRBD1 (6 bases). Germline CDR1 reads MNHNS; CDR2 reads SASEGT. The CDR3 length is 12 residues.

This clonotype was counted at least ten times. This chain links TRBV19 with TRBJ1-2; the match to TRBD1 covers 7 bases. The ends lost 6 bases at V and 7 bases at J; junction bases unmatched: 2. The CDR3 loop spans 11 amino acids. Looked up from germline, CDR1 is LNHDA and CDR2 is SQIVND (reference sequence). In DNA form, the CDR3 reads TGTGCCAGTAGCACAGGGGCTGGCTACACCTTC. This encodes CASSTGAGYTF.

In its sample, this clonotype was seen many times. This chain uses TRBV29-1 with TRBJ2-7; D is perhaps TRBD1 or TRBD2 (5 bases each). V was clipped by 4 bases and J by 0 bases, with 7 bases between them. The V gene's germline CDR1 is SQVTM and CDR2 ANQGSEA. The CDR3 totals 12 residues. The CDR3 loop reads CSVVGPSYEQYF. For the CDR3, the DNA is TGCAGCGTTGTGGGACCCTCCTACGAGCAGTACTTC.

This clonotype was counted at least ten times. The chain recombines TRBV27 with TRBJ2-7, with 11 positions matching TRBD2. CDR3 length: 15 residues. Per germline, CDR1 MNHEY and CDR2 SMNVEV (reference sequence). J was trimmed by 0 bases and V by 6 bases; bases with no gene match: 4. The CDR3 DNA sequence: TGTGCCAGCAGGCTTAGCGGGGGGGGCTCCTACGAGCAGTACTTC. Amino acids: CASRLSGGGSYEQYF.